This record covers a single T cell receptor (beta chain). Given the absence of the conserved phenylalanine or tryptophan at the CDR3 end, a read error is likely. Genomic DNA served as the source from which two-round multiplex PCR generated TCR beta CDR3 amplicons. Initially, in first-round PCR, primers specific to each TRBV and TRBJ gene were used. TCRdb analysed the multiplex PCR reads with MiXCR anew, one entry per CDR3 protein. The repertoire holds approximately 20,000 distinct CDR3 sequences, with roughly 45% as singletons. The sample is drawn from a study of prognosis after radiotherapy for stage I lung cancer. Study-level background: Seven patients had squamous cell carcinoma and about a dozen had adenocarcinoma.

CDR1 and CDR2 (germline): KGHDR, SFDVKD. The CDR3 sequence is 16 residues long. The source is a donor of 50 years or more with non-small cell lung cancer. The V gene is TRBV24-1, the J gene TRBJ1-2, with 9 nucleotides matching TRBD1. Sequenced here: PBMCs, sampled before or after stereotactic body radiation therapy (not recorded which). The CDR3 coding sequence is TGTGCCACCAGTGATACGGGGACAGGGAACATCTATTGCTACACCCTC. Protein: CATSDTGTGNIYCYTL.